The entry that follows covers one TCR beta chain sequence. No antigen is known for it. Unique molecular identifiers were incorporated when the TCRbeta library was constructed. From the PCR reads, TCRdb called clonotypes with MiXCR, one entry per CDR3 protein. Counted here are approximately 980,000 distinct CDR3 sequences, about 29% occurring once; the ten biggest clones make up about 28%. This entry is derived from a study of T-cell reconstitution after alpha-beta-depleted transplantation in children. Study-level points and caveats: Hyperexpanded clones declined; after one year, newly produced T cells mostly supplied diversity. Certain patients had high TCRbeta diversity at day 60, and it came from recipient T cells and thymic progenitors that survived. Reports say that about two months after transplant, the alpha-beta T cells came out of several hundred graft clones that had expanded.

The length of the CDR3 is 16 residues. V was pared by 6 bases and J by 4 bases, with 10 bases of the junction left unmatched. V gene TRBV12-3 or TRBV12-4 combines with J gene TRBJ2-3; 10 positions match TRBD2. Here the sequenced sample was PBMCs, mostly from graft donor cells, taken 360 days after TCRalphabeta/CD19-depleted stem cell transplant. The receptor was isolated from a boy under two years old who had a stem cell transplant for SCID, so the T cells may come from the graft donor. The CDR3 region is CASRRDPSGGADTQYF. As DNA, the CDR3 is TGTGCCAGCAGGCGCGACCCTAGCGGGGGTGCAGATACGCAGTATTTT.